This T cell receptor beta chain was recorded in a study of blood T cell repertoires in COVID-19. Study details: Collection of acute and convalescent COVID-19 samples took place in the United States, Italy and Spain. T cells, B-cell-depleted T cells, or PBMCs supplied cDNA or gDNA.

Only one count was recorded for this clone. Seattle's cohort entered during active infection and was followed longitudinally. Germline loops: CDR1 LGHNT, CDR2 FRNRAP. The CDR3 sequence is 14 residues long. Trimming took 4 bases from V and 2 from J, leaving 11 bases between them. The protocol was immunoSEQ multiplex PCR, while the TCRdb copy is restricted to in-frame clones and leaves out a portion. The sample has 150,000 to 180,000 clones, 70% to 90% seen once. Input material: peripheral blood. This clonotype was obtained from a woman in her fifties or sixties with COVID-19, enrolled during active disease. J is TRBJ1-1 and V is TRBV12-5; a weak D match, TRBD1 (5 bases). The DNA for the CDR3 is TGTGCTAGTGGTTCCCGGGGGGGAAACACTGAAGCTTTCTTT. Its protein product is CASGSRGGNTEAFF.